The following is a TCR beta chain sequence with its context. Using unique molecular identifiers, the investigators prepared the TCRbeta library. MiXCR was run by TCRdb on the PCR reads, yielding one entry per CDR3 protein. The table includes 400,000 to 450,000 distinct CDR3 sequences, 43% detected once. These data are taken from a study of T-cell reconstitution after alpha-beta-depleted transplantation in children. Trimming took off 2 bases at V and 1 base at J, with 21 bases between the two ends. From germline, CDR1 is SGHRS and CDR2 YFSETQ. The CDR3 loop spans 18 amino acids. Sequenced material: PBMCs, taken before TCRalphabeta/CD19-depleted stem cell transplant. The genes are TRBV5-1 and TRBJ2-5; D might be TRBD1 or TRBD2, each matching 6 bases. This clonotype was sampled from a girl aged 2 to 9 with aplastic anemia, due to receive a stem cell transplant. The CDR3 DNA reads TGCGCCAGCAGCTTCCAGGGGCAGAGGACTACATCCCAAGAGACCCAGTACTTC. This sequence encodes CASSFQGQRTTSQETQYF.